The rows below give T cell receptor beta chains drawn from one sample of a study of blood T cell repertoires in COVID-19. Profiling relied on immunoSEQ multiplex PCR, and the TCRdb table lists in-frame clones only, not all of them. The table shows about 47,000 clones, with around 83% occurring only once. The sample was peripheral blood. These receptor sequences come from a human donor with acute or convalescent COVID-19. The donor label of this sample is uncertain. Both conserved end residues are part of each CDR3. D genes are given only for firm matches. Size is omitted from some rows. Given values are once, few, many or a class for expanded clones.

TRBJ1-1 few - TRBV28 TGTGCCAGCTTAAGAGGGAGGTGGAACACTGAAGCTTTCTTT CASLRGRWNTEAFF
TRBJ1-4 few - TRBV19 TGTGCCAGTACTCCCCAGCGGGGGGTTCGTTGGGAAAAACTGTTTTTT CASTPQRGVRWEKLFF
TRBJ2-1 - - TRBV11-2 TGTGCCAGCAGCTTAGAAAAGGGGTTGCAGTTCTTC CASSLEKGLQFF
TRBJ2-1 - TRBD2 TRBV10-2 TGCGCCAGCAGCCAGAGTGTCTCGGGGGGCTCCTACAATGAGCAGTTCTTC CASSQSVSGGSYNEQFF
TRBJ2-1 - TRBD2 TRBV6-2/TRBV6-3 TGTGCCAGCAGCCTTCTAGCGGGAGTCTACCATGAGCAGTTCTTC CASSLLAGVYHEQFF
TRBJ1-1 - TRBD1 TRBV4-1 TGCGCCAGCAGCCGAGGACAGGGGGCGCGAGGTACTGAAGCTTTCTTT CASSRGQGARGTEAFF
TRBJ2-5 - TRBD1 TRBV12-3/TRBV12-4 TGTGCCAGCAGTCGGGGACAGGGGGAGACCCAGTACTTC CASSRGQGETQYF
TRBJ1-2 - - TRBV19 TGTGCCAGTAGTCGCCTCAGCGGACCATATAACTATGGCTACACCTTC CASSRLSGPYNYGYTF
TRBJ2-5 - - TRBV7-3 TGTGCCAGCAGCTTAACAGGGGGGACCCAGTACTTC CASSLTGGTQYF
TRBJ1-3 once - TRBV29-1 TGCAGCGTTGTTCCAAGAAGGAGCTCTGGAAACACCATATATTTT CSVVPRRSSGNTIYF
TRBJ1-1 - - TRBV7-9 TGTGCCAGCAGCTTAGTCGGGGAGAAGGGGGCTGAAGCTTTCTTT CASSLVGEKGAEAFF
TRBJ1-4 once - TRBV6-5 TGTGCCAGCAGTTACCAGGGGAATGAAAAACTGTTTTTT CASSYQGNEKLFF
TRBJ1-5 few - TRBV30 TGTGCCTGGAGTACAGGGTTCCATCAGCCCCAGCATTTT CAWSTGFHQPQHF
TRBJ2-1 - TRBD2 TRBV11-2 TGTGCCCCTTACCTGCGGGGGGGCCTCTACAATGAGCAGTTCTTC CAPYLRGGLYNEQFF
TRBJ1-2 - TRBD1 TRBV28 TGTGCCAGCAGACTAGGAGGACAGGGGTCGAACTATGGCTACACCTTC CASRLGGQGSNYGYTF
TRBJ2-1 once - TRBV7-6 TGTGCCAGCAGCTTAGAGGGGTACGGCTCCTACAATGAGCAGTTCTTC CASSLEGYGSYNEQFF
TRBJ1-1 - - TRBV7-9 TGTGCCAGCAGCTACCAAGGGGGAGATGAAGCTTTCTTT CASSYQGGDEAFF
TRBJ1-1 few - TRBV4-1 TGCGCCAGCAAGAACAGGGCGACGAACACTGAAGCTTTCTTT CASKNRATNTEAFF
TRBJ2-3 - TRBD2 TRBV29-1 TGCAGCGTCTCGGGACTACCTTATCCATACACAGATACGCAGTATTTT CSVSGLPYPYTDTQYF
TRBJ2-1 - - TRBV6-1 TGTGCCAGCAGTGAACGCCCACTCAACAATGAGCAGTTCTTC CASSERPLNNEQFF
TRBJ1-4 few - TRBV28 TGTGCCAGCAGTCCACAGGGCGGGCGGAATGAAAAACTGTTTTTT CASSPQGGRNEKLFF
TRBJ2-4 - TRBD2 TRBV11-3 TGTGCCAGCAGGTGGAGAGCGGGAGGGCCTATCGGGGACATTCAGTACTTC CASRWRAGGPIGDIQYF
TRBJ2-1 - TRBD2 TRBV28 TGTGCCAGCAGTTTAGACGGGGGGGGTAAGTTCTTC CASSLDGGGKFF
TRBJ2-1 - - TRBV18 TGTGCCAGCTCACCAGGGGGCAACTCCTACAATGAGCAGTTCTTC CASSPGGNSYNEQFF
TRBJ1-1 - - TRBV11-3 TGTGCCAGCAGCTTCTTAGAGCCTTGGAACACTGAAGCTTTCTTT CASSFLEPWNTEAFF